This TCR beta chain is from a study of cytomegalovirus exposure and HLA in healthy donors. As regards this clone: Its antigen remains unidentified.

Overall study findings and caveats: Published work reported that the classifier diagnosed cytomegalovirus status with high specificity and sensitivity.

This PCR relied on a set of 60 Vbeta primers and 13 Jbeta primers. Repertoires were generated with immunoSEQ multiplex PCR, while TCRdb's copy carries only in-frame clones and drops some. Among approximately 100,000 clones, 60% to 85% were seen once, and the ten largest hold about a sixth. The CDR3 is 15 residues long. CDR1 is MDHEN, CDR2 SYDVKM, per germline. The J segment lost 7 bases and the V segment lost 6 bases, leaving 8 bases of the junction unmatched. Sequencing was done on a sample of PBMCs. The receptor was derived from a man in his sixties in good health and CMV-seropositive. This chain connects TRBV28 to TRBJ1-4; 10 positions agree with TRBD1. This CDR3 reads CASRGTGAYFEKLFF. The CDR3 DNA reads TGTGCCAGCAGGGGGACAGGGGCGTATTTTGAAAAACTGTTTTTT.